The TCR beta chain under discussion was sequenced for a study of blood T cell repertoires in COVID-19. Study-wide context: Acute and convalescent COVID-19 specimens originated in the United States, Italy and Spain. Sample material is recorded as cDNA or gDNA derived from T cells, B-cell-depleted T cells, or PBMCs.

Trimming stripped 0 bases from V and 5 bases from J, with 15 bases between. This CDR3 comprises 16 residues. Germline values: CDR1 SGHVS, CDR2 FQNEAQ. Data came from immunoSEQ multiplex PCR; TCRdb stores just in-frame clones and leaves some out. The repertoire has over 70,000 clones, 80% of them found once; the top ten carry 10%. The receptor was derived from a woman aged 70-85 years with acute or convalescent COVID-19. The rearrangement joins TRBV7-8 to TRBJ2-3; possible D gene TRBD1, 6 bases. Sequences were obtained from peripheral blood. CDR3 DNA sequence: TGTGCCAGCAGCTTAGCCGGGACACAAGAGGGAGATACGCAGTATTTT. As protein: CASSLAGTQEGDTQYF.